This record covers a single T cell receptor (beta chain). The antigen is unknown. This sample stems from a study of T cells in Graves' hyperthyroidism and ophthalmopathy. Broader study findings: In blood, most of the thyroid clonotypes expanded above 0.001 were also present.

The definition of stable Graves' hyperthyroidism was no ophthalmopathy progression within 18 months. Patients were excluded because of uncontrolled infection, other autoimmune disease, pregnancy or lactation. Germline V lookup: CDR1 SGHVS, CDR2 FNYEAQ. V lost 5 bases, J lost 7 bases, and 23 bases lay in between. This CDR3 is 17 amino acids long. TCR beta CDR3 regions were amplified from RNA transcripts. A set of HTBI primers served as the primers for a first-round RT-PCR of the TCR CDR3. Using its own MiXCR run on the multiplex PCR reads, TCRdb lists one record per CDR3 protein. Among 94,000 or so distinct CDR3 sequences listed, over 50% were seen once.

The clonotype was recovered from a woman in her 40s with Graves' hyperthyroidism. The sample comprised blood. The gene calls are TRBV7-6 and TRBJ2-2, with D tentatively TRBD2 (6 bases). The CDR3 region is CASSPRLEGGGIGELFF. Written as DNA, the CDR3 is TGTGCCAGCAGCCCCAGACTAGAGGGAGGTGGAATCGGGGAGCTGTTTTTT.